This TCR beta chain was captured by sequencing in a study of blood T cell repertoires in COVID-19. On the study more broadly: Italy, Spain and the United States were the sources of the convalescent and acute COVID-19 samples.

In germline, CDR1 is SGHNT, CDR2 YYREEE (reference sequence). CDR3 length: 13 residues. Only in-frame clones appear in the TCRdb table, and some are missing; sequencing was by immunoSEQ multiplex PCR. The sample includes about 120,000 clones, 85% to 90% seen only once; the top ten take approximately 4.3%. As regards this clone: One end of the junction fails to match germline, which may point to a read error.

Input material: peripheral blood. The clonotype was recovered from a woman aged 50 to 65 with acute or convalescent COVID-19. The chain uses TRBV5-4 and TRBJ1-2; 7 bases line up with TRBD1. The CDR3 DNA reads TGTGCCAGCAGTTTGGAGGGGGCCGGGGGCTACACCTTC. Its translation is CASSLEGAGGYTF.